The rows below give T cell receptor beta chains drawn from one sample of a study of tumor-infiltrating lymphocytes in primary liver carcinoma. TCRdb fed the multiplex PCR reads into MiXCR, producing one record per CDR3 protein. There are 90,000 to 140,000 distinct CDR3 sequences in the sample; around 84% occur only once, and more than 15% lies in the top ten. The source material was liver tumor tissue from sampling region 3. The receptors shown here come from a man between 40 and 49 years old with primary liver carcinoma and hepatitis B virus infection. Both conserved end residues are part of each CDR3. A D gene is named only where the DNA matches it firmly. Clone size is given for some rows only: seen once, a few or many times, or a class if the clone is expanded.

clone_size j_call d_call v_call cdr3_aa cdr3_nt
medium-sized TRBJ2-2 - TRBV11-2 CASSLDHRGRDTGELFF TGTGCCAGCAGCTTAGATCATCGGGGTAGGGACACCGGGGAGCTGTTTTTT
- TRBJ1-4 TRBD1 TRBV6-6 CASSNWDRGRGEKLFF TGTGCCAGTAGTAACTGGGACAGGGGGCGAGGTGAAAAACTGTTTTTT
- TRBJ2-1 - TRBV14 CASSAVEGWVNNEQFF TGTGCCAGTAGTGCCGTAGAGGGGTGGGTAAACAATGAGCAGTTCTTC
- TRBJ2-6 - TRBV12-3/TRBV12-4 CASTLGFIGANVLTF TGCGCCAGCACCCTGGGATTTATTGGGGCCAACGTCCTGACTTTC
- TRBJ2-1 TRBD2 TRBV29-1 CSAPSGSLDQFF TGCAGCGCCCCTAGCGGGAGTCTTGACCAGTTCTTC
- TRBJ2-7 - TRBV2 CAGYRGGGEQYF TGTGCCGGCTACAGGGGCGGGGGCGAGCAGTACTTC
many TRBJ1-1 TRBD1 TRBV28 CASSLGQKNTEAFF TGTGCCAGCAGTTTGGGACAGAAAAACACTGAAGCTTTCTTT
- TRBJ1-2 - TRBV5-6 CAGNRNRGDYGYTF TGTGCCGGCAATCGGAACAGAGGCGACTATGGCTACACCTTC
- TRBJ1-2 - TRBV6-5 CASTLSRGYAYTF TGTGCCAGCACCCTCAGTCGGGGCTATGCCTACACCTTC
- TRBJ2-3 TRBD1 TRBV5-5 CTSSLLQGAVRTDTQYF TGTACCAGTAGCTTGCTTCAGGGGGCGGTACGCACAGATACGCAGTATTTT
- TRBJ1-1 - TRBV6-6 CTSSYSSGTEAFF TGTACCAGCAGTTACTCGAGCGGAACTGAAGCTTTCTTT
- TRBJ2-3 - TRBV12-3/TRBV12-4 CASRSGYTPSTDTQYF TGTGCCAGCAGGTCAGGGTACACGCCAAGCACAGATACGCAGTATTTT
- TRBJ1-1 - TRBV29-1 CSVVEGGTEAFF TGCAGCGTTGTGGAGGGTGGCACTGAAGCTTTCTTT
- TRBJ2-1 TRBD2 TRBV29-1 CSDEPYTSGMHNEQFF TGCAGCGATGAACCGTACACTAGCGGGATGCACAATGAGCAGTTCTTC
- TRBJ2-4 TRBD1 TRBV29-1 CSVTDRSGNIQYF TGCAGCGTTACGGACAGGTCGGGGAACATTCAGTATTTC
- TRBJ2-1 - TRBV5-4 CANSLVKTINEQFF TGTGCCAACAGCCTCGTCAAGACTATCAATGAGCAGTTCTTC
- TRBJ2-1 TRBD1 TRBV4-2 CASSQDWGARGGSEQFF TGTGCCAGCAGCCAAGATTGGGGCGCTAGAGGGGGCAGTGAGCAGTTCTTC
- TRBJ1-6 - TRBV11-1 CDSSRALDSPLHF TGTGACAGCAGCCGGGCACTGGATTCACCCCTCCACTTT
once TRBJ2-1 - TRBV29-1 CSVDCTKGNEQFF TGCAGCGTTGACTGTACAAAAGGGAATGAGCAGTTCTTC
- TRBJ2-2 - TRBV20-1 CNARVGNTGELFF TGCAATGCTAGAGTCGGGAACACCGGGGAGCTGTTTTTT
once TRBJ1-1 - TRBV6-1 CASSRERDTEASF TGTGCCAGCTCACGAGAGCGGGACACTGAAGCTTCCTTT
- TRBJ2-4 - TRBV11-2 CTSTTSAVAKNIQYF TGTACCAGCACCACTTCGGCAGTAGCTAAAAACATTCAGTACTTC
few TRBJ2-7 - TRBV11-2 CAGSLRWTWENEKYF TGTGCCGGCAGCTTACGATGGACATGGGAAAACGAGAAGTACTTC
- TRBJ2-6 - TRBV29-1 CSVKLESEHTFSGANVLTF TGCAGCGTTAAGCTAGAAAGTGAGCACACCTTCTCTGGGGCCAACGTCCTGACTTTC
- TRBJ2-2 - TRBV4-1 CASNQGAVVTGELFF TGCGCTAGCAACCAAGGGGCCGTAGTTACCGGGGAGCTGTTTTTT
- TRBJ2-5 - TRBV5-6 CARSLEASQDTRYF TGTGCCAGAAGCTTGGAGGCTAGCCAAGATACCCGGTATTTC
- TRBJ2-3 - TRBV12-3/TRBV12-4 CASSPFGDMQYF TGTGCCAGCAGTCCCTTCGGTGATATGCAGTACTTT
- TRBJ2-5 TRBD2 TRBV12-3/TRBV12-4 CASRPQAGSQETQYF TGTGCCAGCAGGCCACAAGCGGGGAGCCAAGAGACCCAATACTTC
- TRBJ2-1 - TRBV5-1 CASSTQGSYYNEQFF TGCGCCAGCAGCACCCAGGGCTCCTACTACAATGAGCAGTTCTTC
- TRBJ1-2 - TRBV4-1 CASSQTGTQNHGYTF TGCGCCAGTAGCCAAACCGGGACGCAGAACCATGGCTACACCTTC
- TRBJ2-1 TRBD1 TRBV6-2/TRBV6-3 CPSSPPGQGTYNEQFF TGTCCCAGCAGCCCCCCGGGACAGGGTACCTACAATGAGCAGTTCTTC
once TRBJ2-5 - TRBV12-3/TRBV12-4 CASSSERTGETQNF TGTGCCAGTAGTTCAGAGCGTACCGGCGAGACCCAGAACTTC
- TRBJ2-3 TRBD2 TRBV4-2 CAISQWVAGGLVGTDTQYF TGTGCCATCAGCCAATGGGTAGCGGGAGGGCTGGTTGGGACAGATACGCAGTATTTT
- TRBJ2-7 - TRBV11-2 CASSCQPEAYEQYF TGTGCCAGCAGCTGCCAGCCAGAGGCCTACGAGCAGTACTTC
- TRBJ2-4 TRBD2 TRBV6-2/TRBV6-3 CTSSRRGGENIQYF TGTACCAGTAGTCGCCGGGGGGGCGAAAACATTCAGTACTTC
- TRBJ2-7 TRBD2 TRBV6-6 CASSYPQPSGTRDQYF TGTGCCAGCAGTTACCCCCAACCAAGCGGGACTCGCGATCAGTACTTC
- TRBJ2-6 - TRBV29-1 CRVFRDSDSGANVLTF TGTAGGGTTTTCCGGGACTCAGACTCTGGGGCCAACGTCCTGACTTTC
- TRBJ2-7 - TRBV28 CANTRGREEQYF TGTGCCAACACCAGGGGCCGGGAAGAGCAGTACTTC
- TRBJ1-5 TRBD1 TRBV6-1 CASRPTGGRGNVNQPQHF TGTGCCAGCAGGCCAACAGGGGGACGGGGGAACGTTAATCAGCCCCAGCATTTT
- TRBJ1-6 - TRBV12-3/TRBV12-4 CASSGIGCNSPLNF TGTGCCAGCAGCGGGATTGGCTGTAATTCACCCCTCAACTTT
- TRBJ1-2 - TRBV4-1 CASSQTRTQNYGYTF TGCGCCAGTAGCCAAACCAGGACGCAGAACTATGGCTACACCTTC
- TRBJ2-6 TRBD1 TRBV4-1 CASSQPGQGVGGANVPIF TGCGCCAGCAGCCAACCGGGACAGGGTGTCGGAGGGGCCAACGTCCCGATTTTC
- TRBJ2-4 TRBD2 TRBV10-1 CVSSTLAGRTKNIQYF TGCGTCAGCAGTACACTAGCGGGAAGGACCAAAAACATTCAGTACTTC
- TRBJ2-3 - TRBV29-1 CSVVAVGAGDTQYF TGCAGTGTCGTAGCGGTGGGAGCGGGAGATACGCAGTATTTT
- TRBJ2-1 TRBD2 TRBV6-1 CASSEGAGGYNELFF TGTGCCAGCAGTGAAGGAGCGGGAGGATACAATGAGCTATTCTTC
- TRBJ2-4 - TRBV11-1 CASSFPGASVTKNIQYF TGTGCCAGCAGCTTTCCCGGGGCTAGCGTGACTAAAAACATTCAGTATTTC
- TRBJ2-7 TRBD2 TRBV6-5 CASMRLAGSGEQYF TGTGCCAGCATGAGACTAGCGGGAAGTGGTGAGCAATACTTC
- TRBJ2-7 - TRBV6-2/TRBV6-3 CASSLGDRAHEQYF TGTGCTAGCAGCCTCGGGGATAGGGCCCACGAGCAGTACTTC
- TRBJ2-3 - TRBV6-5 CASRRWGSSGTSTDTQYF TGTGCCAGCAGACGATGGGGGAGTAGTGGAACTAGCACAGATACGCAGTATTTT
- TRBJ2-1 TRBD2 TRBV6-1 CASREAGGICNEQFF TGTGCCAGCAGAGAAGCGGGAGGGATATGCAATGAGCAGTTCTTC
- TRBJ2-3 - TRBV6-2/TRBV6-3 CVTSFSTDRQYF TGTGTCACCAGTTTTAGCACAGATAGGCAGTATTTT
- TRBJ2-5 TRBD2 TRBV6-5 CVSGNSTGREETQYF TGTGTCAGCGGTAACTCGACGGGGAGGGAAGAGACCCAGTACTTC
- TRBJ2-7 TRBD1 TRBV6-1 CASSPDREYYEHYF TGTGCCAGCAGTCCAGACAGGGAATATTACGAGCACTACTTC
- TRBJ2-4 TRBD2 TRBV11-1 CASSFPETSGTNNNQYF TGTGCCAGCAGCTTTCCCGAGACTAGCGGAACCAACAACAATCAGTACTTC